This T cell receptor beta chain was sequenced in a study of molecular identifiers for immune sequencing clone quantification. General study points: The sizes of highly expanded clones could be underestimated when identical TCR molecules share a barcode.

TCRdb fed the PCR reads into MiXCR, producing one record per CDR3 protein. The sample contains roughly 630,000 distinct CDR3 sequences, about 25% of which appear only once. In the case of this clonotype: Its antigen is not known. This may be a read error, as it is one base from a much larger clone.

Between about 18,000 and 1,000,000 sorted cells, with 10%, 30% or 50% RNA, yielded naive CD8 libraries. Germline CDR1 SGHTA, CDR2 FQGNSA. The CDR3 extends over 13 amino acids. V was shortened by 4 bases and J by 10 bases, with 14 bases between the two germline ends. Sequenced sample: naive CD8+ T cells from blood, with Jurkat cell RNA spiked in. The subset: FACS-sorted CD8+CD4-CCR7+CD45RA+ naive T cells. The chain has TRBV7-2 and TRBJ2-1, with D possibly being TRBD1 (6 bases). The receptor comes from a human donor in good health. Some libraries in this study had Jurkat cell RNA spiked in. The CDR3 DNA sequence: TGTGCCAGCAGCTCGGACAGAACCAAAGAGCAGTTCTTC. Residues: CASSSDRTKEQFF.